Included here is one TCR beta chain sequence, with context. The junction had 5 bases not matched to a gene; V was cut back by 4 bases and J by 3 bases. Germline loops: CDR1 SQVTM, CDR2 ANQGSEA. This CDR3 spans 14 amino acids. Those who served as multiple sclerosis controls were treatment-naive patients with stable or active relapsing-remitting disease. The sample originates from a study of CD8 T cells in Susac syndrome. It was with random hexamers that 0.5 to 1 ug RNA was reverse transcribed. By means of immunoSEQ multiplex PCR, TCR beta CDR3 spanning 54 Vbeta and 13 Jbeta underwent amplification. A single record per CDR3 protein comes from TCRdb applying MiXCR to the immunoSEQ multiplex PCR reads. The data contain roughly 200,000 distinct CDR3 sequences, about 94% of them singletons.

This clonotype originated in a human donor with multiple sclerosis. V usage is TRBV29-1 and J usage is TRBJ2-7; 11 bases match TRBD1. Sequences were obtained from CD4+ T cells from PBMCs. CDR3 sequence (DNA): TGCAGCGTTGTACGGGGGACAGGGGGCTACGAGCAGTACTTC. Translation: CSVVRGTGGYEQYF.